This T cell receptor (beta chain) was captured by sequencing in a study of T cell changes during pregnancy in multiple sclerosis. The CDR3 has 12 residues. Germline loops: CDR1 MGHDK, CDR2 SYGVNS. Trimming left V 5 bases short and J 11 bases short, with 16 bases between. The repertoire was sequenced with immunoSEQ multiplex PCR; TCRdb's copy has only in-frame clones and lacks some. The sample lists tens of thousands of clones; more than 75% were seen once. This sequence originates from a female donor in good health, enrolled as a control in a pregnancy study. The V call is TRBV25-1, the J call TRBJ2-7; D ambiguous. Here the sequenced sample was peripheral blood, taken in the first trimester of pregnancy. CDR3: CASSTRPGHEYF. The CDR3 nucleotides read TGTGCCAGCAGTACCCGTCCAGGTCATGAGTACTTC.